Listed below are T cell receptor beta chains from one sample, sequenced in a study of shared clonotypes between healthy human individuals. The repertoire was sequenced with immunoSEQ multiplex PCR; TCRdb's copy has only in-frame clones and lacks some. The sample includes more than 550,000 clones, roughly 72% of them seen just once. Sequenced sample: memory CD4+ T cells sorted from blood. The origin of the receptors is a woman aged 25 to 45 in good health. Each CDR3 is given with its conserved first and last residue. A D gene is named only where the DNA matches it firmly. Clone size is not always given. Where it is, it says once, few, many or a class for expanded clones.

>15|TRBV13|few|TRBD1|TRBJ1-1
CASSPRDRGFTEAFF
TGTGCCAGCAGCCCCCGGGACAGGGGCTTCACTGAAGCTTTCTTT
>14|TRBV7-7|.|TRBD2|TRBJ2-5
CASSPTGLAREQYF
TGTGCCAGCAGCCCGACCGGACTAGCGAGGGAGCAGTACTTC
>13|TRBV7-2|.|.|TRBJ1-5
CASSGEGYQPQHF
TGTGCCAGCAGCGGAGAGGGCTATCAGCCCCAGCATTTT
>16|TRBV5-1|.|TRBD2|TRBJ2-1
CASSLGAGWGGNEQFF
TGCGCCAGCAGCTTGGGAGCGGGATGGGGAGGCAATGAGCAGTTCTTC
>12|TRBV7-9|.|.|TRBJ1-2
CASTMDRLGYTF
TGTGCCAGCACCATGGACCGGCTAGGCTACACCTTC
>16|TRBV4-1|.|.|TRBJ2-7
CASSRGIDRSSYEQYF
TGCGCCAGCAGCCGGGGCATAGACCGAAGCTCCTACGAGCAGTACTTC
>13|TRBV19|.|.|TRBJ1-3
CAATTVSGNTIYF
TGTGCCGCCACGACAGTCTCTGGAAACACCATATATTTT
>14|TRBV7-2|.|TRBD1|TRBJ2-5
CASNKRDREKAQYF
TGTGCCAGCAACAAGAGGGACAGGGAAAAAGCCCAGTACTTC
>16|TRBV27|.|.|TRBJ2-1
CASSLSSGAGPPEQFF
TGTGCCAGCAGTTTATCTTCAGGGGCAGGGCCACCTGAGCAGTTCTTC
>16|TRBV7-8|.|.|TRBJ1-2
CASSLARSGTLYGYTF
TGTGCCAGCAGCTTAGCGCGGAGCGGGACCCTCTATGGCTACACCTTC